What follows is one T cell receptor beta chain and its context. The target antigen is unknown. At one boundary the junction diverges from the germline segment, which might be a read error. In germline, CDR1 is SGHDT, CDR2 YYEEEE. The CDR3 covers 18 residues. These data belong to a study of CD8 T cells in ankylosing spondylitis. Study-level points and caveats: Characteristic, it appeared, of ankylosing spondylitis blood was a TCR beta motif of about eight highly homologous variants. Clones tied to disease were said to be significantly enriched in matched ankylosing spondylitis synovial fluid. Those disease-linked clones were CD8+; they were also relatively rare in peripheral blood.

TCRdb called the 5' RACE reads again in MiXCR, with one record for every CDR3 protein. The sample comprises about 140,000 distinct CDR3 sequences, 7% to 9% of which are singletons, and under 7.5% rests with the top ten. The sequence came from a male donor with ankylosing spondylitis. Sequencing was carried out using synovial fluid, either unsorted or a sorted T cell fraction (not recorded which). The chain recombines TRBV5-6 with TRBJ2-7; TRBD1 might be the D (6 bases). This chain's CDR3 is CAISPGLPWGPSSYEQYF. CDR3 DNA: TGTGCCATCAGCCCCGGGCTCCCGTGGGGGCCAAGCTCCTACGAGCAGTACTTC.